A single sample is the source of the 13 T cell receptor beta chains below, sequenced in a study of blood T cell repertoires in COVID-19. The assay was immunoSEQ multiplex PCR, and TCRdb's table has in-frame clones only and misses some. The repertoire holds around 39,000 clones, with 75% to 85% as singletons. The sample was peripheral blood. The receptors derive from a woman in her seventies with acute or convalescent COVID-19.

The genes are TRBV9 and TRBJ2-7, with a weak D call TRBD2 (6 bases). The V and J ends lost 4 bases and 8 bases respectively, with 16 bases between them. This CDR3 region has 13 residues. The germline gives CDR1 SGDLS, CDR2 YYNGEE. As DNA, the CDR3 is TGTGCCAGCAGCCCCCGGGACTTGGGGAAGCAGTACTTC. Protein: CASSPRDLGKQYF.

This clone was recorded only once. The gene calls are TRBV19 and TRBJ2-7, with TRBD2 matching over 7 bases. This CDR3 region has 13 residues. V shed 9 bases, J shed 4 bases, and the junction held 9 bases outside the gene matches. Germline values: CDR1 LNHDA, CDR2 SQIVND (reference sequence). The CDR3 reads CASSREGIYEQYF. CDR3 in DNA: TGTGCCAGCTCCAGGGAGGGGATTTACGAGCAGTACTTC.

The chain recombines TRBV6-6 with TRBJ2-3; 7 bases map to TRBD2. CDR3 length: 13 residues. V lost 5 bases, J lost 3 bases, and 2 bases stayed unmatched. The V gene's germline CDR1 is MNHNY and CDR2 SVGAGI (reference sequence). The CDR3 spells CASSPSGTDTQYF. The DNA of the CDR3 is TGTGCCAGCAGTCCTAGCGGAACAGATACGCAGTATTTT.

The V gene is TRBV9, the J gene TRBJ2-6; D gene ambiguous. The CDR3 length is 15 residues. CDR1 and CDR2 (germline): SGDLS, YYNGEE. V was pared by 0 bases and J by 0 bases, with 4 bases between. CDR3 loop: CASSVGSSGANVLTF. The CDR3 DNA is TGTGCCAGCAGCGTAGGCAGCTCTGGGGCCAACGTCCTGACTTTC.

The rearrangement uses TRBV25-1 and TRBJ2-7, with TRBD2 matching over 8 bases. The CDR3 extends over 15 amino acids. The germline V gene has CDR1 MGHDK and CDR2 SYGVNS. J gave up 6 bases and V 2 bases, and 9 bases lay outside the gene matches. The CDR3 reads CASSESPGLGGEQYF. In DNA, the CDR3 is TGTGCCAGCAGTGAAAGCCCGGGACTAGGAGGCGAGCAGTACTTC.

The rearrangement uses TRBV29-1 and TRBJ1-1, with D tentatively TRBD1 (6 bases). From germline, CDR1 is SQVTM and CDR2 ANQGSEA. This CDR3 spans 10 amino acids. The CDR3, as DNA: TGCACCGTAGGGGGTGTTGAAGCTTTCTTT. Translating gives CTVGGVEAFF.

V gene TRBV25-1 combines with J gene TRBJ2-2; 7 bases align to TRBD1. This CDR3 spans 16 amino acids. Germline V gene sequence: CDR1 MGHDK, CDR2 SYGVNS. V dropped 3 bases and J dropped 5; count of bases not matched to a gene: 9. The CDR3 nucleotides are TGTGCCAGCAGTGACCCTCCGGGCAGGGGGACCGGGGAGCTGTTTTTT. It codes for CASSDPPGRGTGELFF.

This chain uses TRBV18 with TRBJ2-1; TRBD2 matches 12 bases. V lost 3 bases and J lost 4; bases outside the gene matches: 4. CDR1 is KGHSH and CDR2 is LQKENI in the germline V gene. The CDR3 sequence is 16 residues long. CDR3 region: CASSPPGTSGYNEQFF. The DNA for the CDR3 is TGTGCCAGCTCACCGCCCGGGACTAGCGGGTACAATGAGCAGTTCTTC.

The CDR3: CASSFSSSTDTQYF. CDR3 sequence (DNA): TGTGCCAGCAGCTTCTCCAGTAGCACAGATACGCAGTATTTT. The V call is TRBV5-6, the J call TRBJ2-3; the D is unclear. Trimming removed 2 bases at V and 0 bases at J, with 7 bases between. Germline CDR1 is SGHDT and CDR2 is YYEEEE. The CDR3 has 14 residues.

The chain employs TRBV5-4 and TRBJ1-2; D is uncertain. Germline CDR1 is SGHNT and CDR2 is YYREEE (reference sequence). The CDR3 is 14 residues long. The V end lost 0 bases, the J end lost 0 bases, and 6 bases lay between the germline ends. The CDR3 coding sequence is TGTGCCAGCAGCTTGGGGCAGGCTAACTATGGCTACACCTTC. Residues: CASSLGQANYGYTF.

V usage is TRBV6-1 and J usage is TRBJ1-1, with 7 bases aligning to TRBD1. V trimming: 2 bases; J trimming: 2 bases; junction bases outside the gene matches: 8. CDR3 length equals 16 residues. Per the germline V gene, CDR1 is MNHNS and CDR2 is SASEGT. DNA of the CDR3: TGTGCCAGCAGTGAACTAAGGGGGCAGGGAAACACTGAAGCTTTCTTT. Translating gives CASSELRGQGNTEAFF.

The J gene is TRBJ1-1, the V gene TRBV6-5, with 8 nucleotides matching TRBD1. Germline V gene lookup returns CDR1 MNHEY and CDR2 SVGAGI. With V trimmed by 7 bases and J by 4 bases, 8 bases remained unmatched. The CDR3 contains 14 residues. CDR3 region: CASKRQGPSTEAFF. DNA of the CDR3: TGTGCCAGCAAACGACAGGGGCCGAGCACTGAAGCTTTCTTT.

The V call is TRBV4-2, the J call TRBJ2-3, with a possible D match to TRBD2 (6 bases). Germline V lookup: CDR1 LGHNA, CDR2 YNFKEQ. Trimming stripped 2 bases from V and 0 bases from J, with 24 bases between. The CDR3 runs 20 residues. The CDR3 sequence: CASSQRERRARSSSTDTQYF. Here the CDR3 DNA reads TGTGCCAGCAGCCAACGAGAGCGGAGGGCGCGATCTTCTAGCACAGATACGCAGTATTTT.